Sequencing of this T cell receptor (beta chain) was carried out in a study of blood T cell repertoires in COVID-19. Across the whole study: Samples of COVID-19 (acute and convalescent) were obtained from the United States, Italy and Spain. Nucleic acid was either cDNA or gDNA, and it came from T cells, B-cell-depleted T cells, or PBMCs.

V was trimmed by 9 bases and J by 4 bases, leaving 10 bases between them. This CDR3 has 11 residues. Authors' methods: Amplifying reference gene primers gave estimates of nucleated cell counts. The assay was immunoSEQ multiplex PCR, and TCRdb's table has in-frame clones only and misses some. V and J calls plus clone size are reproduced from that table; the DNA served to infer D and trimming. Among about 49,000 clones, around 81% were seen once, and the ten largest hold around 24%. Seattle's enrolled individuals joined amid active infection and were then monitored longitudinally. Material: peripheral blood. The chain employs TRBV12-3 or TRBV12-4 and TRBJ2-7; a weak D match, TRBD1 (5 bases). This clonotype originated in a woman at least 80 years old with COVID-19, enrolled during active disease. CDR3 bases: TGTGCCAGTAAGGGGAAATACGAGCAGTACTTC. This sequence encodes CASKGKYEQYF.